The 32 T cell receptor beta chains below come from one sample, sequenced in a study of T cells after posttransplantation cyclophosphamide. This table comes from immunoSEQ multiplex PCR, and its TCRdb copy is limited to in-frame clones, with some not included. This sample carries some 35,000 clones, none of them present only once. The specimen was PBMCs. These TCRs come from a young man in good health and a related stem cell transplant donor.

J is TRBJ2-5 and V is TRBV5-4, with TRBD2 matching 9 bases. Germline assignment: CDR1 SGHNT and CDR2 YYREEE (reference sequence). V lost 0 bases and J lost 6; bases outside the gene matches: 6. The CDR3 is 15 amino acids. The CDR3 loop reads CASSLEASGVKTQYF. CDR3 nucleotide sequence: TGTGCCAGCAGCTTGGAAGCTAGCGGGGTAAAGACCCAGTACTTC.

This clone came up a few times. This chain joins TRBV11-2 and TRBJ2-1; D might be TRBD1 (5 bases). In germline, CDR1 is SGHAT, CDR2 FQNNGV. The CDR3 runs 12 residues. The germline V and J ends were trimmed by 10 bases and 7 bases, with 14 bases remaining between them. This CDR3 is CATAEQANEQFF. In nucleotides, the CDR3 is TGTGCCACCGCTGAACAGGCGAATGAGCAGTTCTTC. Full variable domain (outside the CDR3, taken from reference TRBV11-2 and TRBJ2-1): EAGVAQSPRYKIIEKRQSVAFWCNPISGHATLYWYQQILGQGPKLLIQFQNNGVVDDSQLPKDRFSAERLKGVDSTLKIQPAKLEDSAVYLCATAEQANEQFFGPGTRLTVL.

This clone was detected many times. The rearrangement links TRBV19 to TRBJ2-6, with TRBD1 identical over 10 bases. The CDR3 length is 16 residues. Germline-derived CDR1 and CDR2 are LNHDA and SQIVND (reference sequence). Germline trimming cut 6 bases from V and 0 bases from J; bases unmatched to any gene: 2. The CDR3 DNA reads as TGTGCCAGTAGGGGACAGGGGCTCTCTGGGGCCAACGTCCTGACTTTC. It is translated as CASRGQGLSGANVLTF.

V usage is TRBV7-6 and J usage is TRBJ1-1; maybe TRBD1 (6 bases). Trimming removed 4 bases from V and 3 bases from J, with 15 bases in between. Looked up from germline, CDR1 is SGHVS and CDR2 is FNYEAQ. The length of the CDR3 is 15 residues. The CDR3 region is CASSYVEGGDTEAFF. The CDR3, as DNA: TGTGCCAGCAGCTACGTGGAGGGGGGGGACACTGAAGCTTTCTTT.

This clone was seen repeatedly, ten times or more. The junction departs from the called germline gene at one end, perhaps through a read error. The chain uses TRBV11-2 and TRBJ2-7, with TRBD1 as a possible D gene (6 bases). This CDR3 comprises 13 residues. The germline gives CDR1 SGHAT, CDR2 FQNNGV. DNA of the CDR3: TGTGCCAGCAGCTTGCAGGCCATTAGGGGGATGGACTTC. As protein: CASSLQAIRGMDF.

This clone was seen ten or more times. The chain is built from TRBV2 and TRBJ1-4; D possibly corresponds to TRBD1 (5 bases). CDR3 length: 14 amino acids. Germline assignment: CDR1 SNHLY and CDR2 FYNNEI. The V end lost 8 bases, the J end lost 7 bases, and 17 bases lay between the germline ends. The chain's CDR3 is CASQGGQGPEKLFF. The CDR3 DNA follows: TGTGCCAGCCAGGGTGGGCAGGGTCCTGAAAAACTGTTTTTT.

The sample holds many counts of this clone. V and J are TRBV7-9 and TRBJ2-1; perhaps TRBD2 as D (7 bases). Germline V gene lookup returns CDR1 SEHNR and CDR2 FQNEAQ (reference sequence). V was pared by 6 bases and J by 6 bases, with 21 bases between. The length of the CDR3 is 16 residues. The CDR3 nucleotides are TGTGCCAGCAGACAAGCCCGGGGGGCGGAAACCAATGAGCAGTTCTTC. Translating gives CASRQARGAETNEQFF.

At least ten counts were recorded for this clone. The V call is TRBV19, the J call TRBJ2-7, with TRBD1 identical over 9 bases. Germline values: CDR1 LNHDA, CDR2 SQIVND (reference sequence). V gave up 4 bases and J gave up 3 bases; unmatched junction bases: 7. The CDR3 extends over 15 amino acids. CDR3 bases: TGTGCCAGTAGTACTAAGGGACAGGGTGACTACGAGCAGTACTTC. Its protein product is CASSTKGQGDYEQYF. The whole variable domain, remainder taken from reference TRBV19 and TRBJ2-7, is DGGITQSPKYLFRKEGQNVTLSCEQNLNHDAMYWYRQDPGQGLRLIYYSQIVNDFQKGDIAEGYSVSREKKESFPLTVTSAQKNPTAFYLCASSTKGQGDYEQYFGPGTRLTVT.

This clone was counted ten times or more. Written as DNA, the CDR3 is TGTGCCACCAGCAGATCCCAGGAGGGGTACAATGAGCAGTTCTTC. Residues: CATSRSQEGYNEQFF. The V call is TRBV15, the J call TRBJ2-1; possibly TRBD2 for D (6 bases). V was clipped by 2 bases and J by 4 bases, with 12 bases between them. Germline V gene lookup returns CDR1 LNHNV and CDR2 YYDKDF (reference sequence). The CDR3 spans 15 residues.

This clone was recorded at least ten times. The chain uses TRBV28 and TRBJ1-2; possible D gene TRBD1, 5 bases. The germline gives CDR1 MDHEN, CDR2 SYDVKM. CDR3 length: 13 residues. V lost 5 bases to trimming and J lost 2 bases, with 9 bases between them. The CDR3 loop is CASSLTENYGYTF. The DNA of the CDR3 is TGTGCCAGCAGTCTGACAGAGAACTATGGCTACACCTTC.

The table lists this clone with many counts. The chain carries TRBV12-3 or TRBV12-4 and TRBJ1-1; 9 bases are shared with TRBD1. The CDR3 runs 14 residues. V lost 6 bases and J lost 4; bases outside the gene matches: 6. In nucleotides, the CDR3 is TGTGCCAGCAGGCCACAGGGGGCTGGCACTGAAGCTTTCTTT. Translating gives CASRPQGAGTEAFF.

This clone occurred a few times. The chain couples TRBV20-1 to TRBJ2-5; D not resolved. The CDR3 has 11 amino acids. V lost 3 bases and J 3 bases, leaving 5 bases between the germline ends. CDR1 and CDR2 from the germline V gene are DFQATT and SNEGSKA (reference sequence). The CDR3 protein is CSASSEETQYF. In DNA form, the CDR3 reads TGCAGTGCTAGTTCGGAAGAGACCCAGTACTTC.

This clone was seen a handful of times. A read error may produce the germline difference seen at one junction end. The chain uses TRBV6-1 and TRBJ2-5, with 8 bases aligning to TRBD1. Germline CDR1 reads MNHNS; CDR2 reads SASEGT. This CDR3 has 15 residues. CDR3 DNA: TGTGCCAGCAGAGAAGACAGGGGCATGGGTATGTCCCAGTACTTC. Encoded protein: CASREDRGMGMSQYF.

This clone was counted at least ten times. The chain couples TRBV10-2 to TRBJ2-3, with 16 positions matching TRBD2. Looked up from germline, CDR1 is WSHSY and CDR2 is SAAADI. The CDR3 consists of 20 residues. The J segment lost 0 bases and the V segment lost 6 bases, leaving 12 bases of the junction unmatched. The chain's CDR3 is CASSAQTGTSGGVSTDTQYF. Here the CDR3 DNA reads TGCGCCAGCAGCGCGCAAACCGGGACTAGCGGGGGGGTCAGCACAGATACGCAGTATTTT.

This clone was detected many times. The V call is TRBV5-1, the J call TRBJ1-1; tentative D call: TRBD1 (6 bases). The CDR3 is 11 residues long. V was shortened by 6 bases and J by 4 bases, with 7 bases between the two germline ends. Germline lookup yields CDR1 SGHRS and CDR2 YFSETQ. The CDR3 DNA sequence: TGCGCCAGCACCAGGGGCACTGAAGCTTTCTTT. It is translated as CASTRGTEAFF.

This clone was seen many times. V gene TRBV6-2 or TRBV6-3 combines with J gene TRBJ1-1; D is possibly TRBD1 (6 bases). This CDR3 comprises 15 residues. The germline gives CDR1 MNHEY, CDR2 SVGEGT. Trimming stripped 4 bases from V and 1 base from J, with 13 bases between. The CDR3 loop is CASSFTGWGNTEAFF. The DNA for the CDR3 is TGTGCCAGCAGTTTCACAGGGTGGGGGAACACTGAAGCTTTCTTT.

This clone was seen ten or more times. The J gene is TRBJ1-6, the V gene TRBV5-4; D perhaps matches TRBD1 (6 bases). The germline V gene encodes CDR1 SGHNT and CDR2 YYREEE (reference sequence). V lost 5 bases and J lost 8, with 14 bases in between. CDR3 size: 14 residues. CDR3 DNA sequence: TGTGCCAGCAGTCAGGGGACGGTAGATTCACCCCTCCACTTT. Amino acid sequence: CASSQGTVDSPLHF.

This clone was picked up many times. The chain couples TRBV27 to TRBJ1-6; D remains unclear. Per germline, CDR1 MNHEY and CDR2 SMNVEV (reference sequence). Trimming shortened V by 2 bases and J by 7 bases, and 9 bases separated the two germline ends. The CDR3 covers 14 residues. The CDR3 DNA follows: TGTGCCAGCAGTTTAGGCCAGGTGAATTCACCCCTCCACTTT. Amino acids: CASSLGQVNSPLHF.

This clone occurred many times. The chain combines TRBV12-3 or TRBV12-4 with TRBJ2-2, with D uncertain. With 3 bases removed from V and 0 bases from J, the gap between germline ends came to 5 bases. This CDR3 contains 14 residues. CDR3 protein: CASSFRSNTGELFF. The CDR3 coding sequence is TGTGCCAGCAGTTTTAGATCGAACACCGGGGAGCTGTTTTTT.

This sequence joins TRBV5-4 and TRBJ2-5; 11 bases are shared with TRBD2. The V and J ends lost 1 base and 2 bases, in that order; junction bases with no gene match: 4. The CDR3 has 16 amino acids. Germline CDR1 and CDR2: SGHNT and YYREEE (reference sequence). The CDR3: CASSLIWTSGQETQYF. The CDR3 DNA follows: TGTGCCAGCAGCTTGATTTGGACTAGCGGGCAAGAGACCCAGTACTTC.

In this sample, this clone turned up many times. The chain has TRBV5-1 and TRBJ1-5; 7 bases line up with TRBD1. The germline CDR1 and CDR2 sequences are SGHRS and YFSETQ. The CDR3 is made up of 14 amino acids. J lost 10 bases, V lost 0 bases, and 7 bases had no gene match. The CDR3 sequence: CASSLGDSQQPQHF. CDR3 bases: TGCGCCAGCAGCTTGGGGGACAGCCAACAACCCCAGCATTTT.

This clone was seen many times. V is TRBV18 and J is TRBJ2-3; no definite D call. The CDR3 spans 10 residues. The germline gives CDR1 KGHSH, CDR2 LQKENI. V was shortened by 6 bases and J by 6 bases, with 4 bases between the two germline ends. The CDR3 coding sequence is TGTGCCAGCTCCCTGGATACGCAGTATTTT. It codes for CASSLDTQYF.

This clone was detected a few times. The rearrangement joins TRBV7-3 to TRBJ2-1, with 8 bases identical to TRBD2. V gave up 5 bases and J gave up 7 bases; unmatched junction bases: 10. This CDR3 region has 15 residues. Germline V gene lookup returns CDR1 SGHTA and CDR2 FQGTGA. CDR3 sequence (DNA): TGTGCCAGCAGCCCCACCATCGGGGGGGGAAATGAGCAGTTCTTC. Protein sequence: CASSPTIGGGNEQFF. Full variable domain (rest looked up from reference TRBV7-3 and TRBJ2-1): GAGVSQTPSNKVTEKGKYVELRCDPISGHTALYWYRQSLGQGPEFLIYFQGTGAADDSGLPNDRFFAVRPEGSVSTLKIQRTERGDSAVYLCASSPTIGGGNEQFFGPGTRLTVL.

This chain connects TRBV5-4 to TRBJ2-1; D is perhaps TRBD2 (5 bases). This CDR3 spans 14 amino acids. Trimming took off 3 bases at V and 7 bases at J, with 14 bases between the two ends. The germline V gene has CDR1 SGHNT and CDR2 YYREEE (reference sequence). The CDR3 bases are TGTGCCAGCAGCTCCGGTCCGGGGAGAAATGAGCAGTTCTTC. Translating it yields CASSSGPGRNEQFF.

The sample holds many counts of this clone. This chain uses TRBV28 with TRBJ2-3, with D hard to call. The germline V gene encodes CDR1 MDHEN and CDR2 SYDVKM. CDR3 size: 13 residues. V was clipped by 2 bases and J by 5 bases, with 8 bases between them. This CDR3 is CASSLMGQDTQYF. DNA of the CDR3: TGTGCCAGCAGTTTAATGGGCCAAGATACGCAGTATTTT.

This clone came up many times. The rearrangement links TRBV19 to TRBJ1-5; TRBD1 might be the D (5 bases). The germline CDR1 and CDR2 sequences are LNHDA and SQIVND (reference sequence). Trimming cost V 1 base and J 0 bases, with 10 bases left between them. The CDR3 spans 16 residues. Written as DNA, the CDR3 is TGTGCCAGTAGTATAGGGTCAGGGATTAGCAATCAGCCCCAGCATTTT. Encoded protein: CASSIGSGISNQPQHF.

There are many counts of this clone. The chain links TRBV6-2 or TRBV6-3 to TRBJ2-2; 9 nucleotides agree with TRBD2. The CDR3 is 15 amino acids. V gave up 6 bases and J gave up 3 bases; unmatched junction bases: 5. CDR1 MNHEY and CDR2 SVGEGT come from the germline V gene. The CDR3, as DNA: TGTGCCAGCAGGCTAGCGGGGAGTTACACCGGGGAGCTGTTTTTT. It encodes CASRLAGSYTGELFF.

Ten or more counts support this clone. The chain employs TRBV19 and TRBJ1-1; tentative D call: TRBD1 (5 bases). Trimming left V 5 bases short and J 1 base short, with 17 bases between. The germline CDR1 and CDR2 sequences are LNHDA and SQIVND (reference sequence). This CDR3 region has 16 residues. CDR3 coding DNA: TGTGCCAGTAGTCCCTATTATGAGGGGTGGAACACTGAAGCTTTCTTT. Translated: CASSPYYEGWNTEAFF. Drawing the rest from reference TRBV19 and TRBJ1-1, the complete variable domain is DGGITQSPKYLFRKEGQNVTLSCEQNLNHDAMYWYRQDPGQGLRLIYYSQIVNDFQKGDIAEGYSVSREKKESFPLTVTSAQKNPTAFYLCASSPYYEGWNTEAFFGQGTRLTVV.

This clone was seen many times. The chain uses TRBV2 and TRBJ1-5; D is possibly TRBD1 (6 bases). Trimming left V 1 base short and J 7 bases short, with 14 bases between. Germline values: CDR1 SNHLY, CDR2 FYNNEI. The length of the CDR3 is 15 residues. This CDR3 is CASSEEFSGVQPQHF. The CDR3 DNA is TGTGCCAGCAGTGAAGAATTCTCAGGGGTCCAGCCCCAGCATTTT.

In this sample, this clone turned up many times. The chain recombines TRBV11-1 with TRBJ2-1, with D unclear. From germline, CDR1 is SGHAT and CDR2 FQDESV (reference sequence). This CDR3 is built from 13 residues. V gave up 4 bases and J gave up 3 bases, with 7 bases separating them. Written as DNA, the CDR3 is TGTGCCAGCAGCTCGACAATCTACAATGAGCAGTTCTTC. It codes for CASSSTIYNEQFF.

This clone was seen at least ten times. The rearrangement joins TRBV12-3 or TRBV12-4 to TRBJ2-5, with D unclear. The CDR3 totals 11 residues. The V end was cut by 3 bases, the J end by 5 bases, with 4 bases between. This CDR3 is CASSLRETQYF. For the CDR3, the DNA is TGTGCCAGCAGTTTGAGGGAGACCCAGTACTTC.

This rearrangement joins TRBV7-6 to TRBJ2-7; tentative D call: TRBD1 (5 bases). The CDR3 sequence is 13 residues long. The germline V gene encodes CDR1 SGHVS and CDR2 FNYEAQ. V lost 3 bases and J 2 bases, leaving 8 bases between the germline ends. This CDR3 is CASSFEGAYEQYF. CDR3 sequence (DNA): TGTGCCAGCAGCTTCGAAGGGGCCTACGAGCAGTACTTC.